This passage covers 32 T cell receptor beta chains from one sample sequenced in a study of post-analysis software for immune sequencing data. Unique molecular identifiers were carried by the TCR beta cDNA libraries. Each CDR3 protein gets one entry after TCRdb re-called the PCR reads with MiXCR. The sample includes 400,000 to 500,000 distinct CDR3 sequences, 39% of them seen just once. Antigens of these TCRs are unknown. The study's findings and limits: With TRBV5-6, TRBV5-1 and TRBV20-1 included, about five TRBV segments were more frequent in patients than in controls.

The sample comprised blood. These TCRs come from a girl aged 2-10 years with multiple sclerosis.

The chain uses TRBV4-1 and TRBJ1-4; no reliable D call. The CDR3 length is 12 residues. V dropped 1 base and J dropped 13 bases, with 10 bases sitting between them. Looked up from germline, CDR1 is MGHRA and CDR2 is YSYEKL. CDR3 residues: CASSQGVRRLFF. CDR3 DNA sequence: TGCGCCAGCAGCCAAGGCGTGAGAAGACTGTTTTTT.

The V and J genes are TRBV7-6 and TRBJ2-4, with a tentative D call TRBD1 (6 bases). The J call is in doubt because the DNA end fits TRBJ2-7 better. The germline CDR1 and CDR2 sequences are SGHVS and FNYEAQ. CDR3 size: 15 residues. Written as DNA, the CDR3 is TGTGCCAGCAGCTTCGGAGCCGGGACAACCTACGAGCAGTACTTC. Residues: CASSFGAGTTYEQYF.

V and J are TRBV7-2 and TRBJ1-1, with a weak D call TRBD1 (5 bases). In germline, CDR1 is SGHTA, CDR2 FQGNSA. V was shortened by 3 bases and J by 4 bases, with 9 bases between the two germline ends. The CDR3 spans 13 residues. Here the CDR3 reads CASSFSGSTEAFF. CDR3 bases: TGTGCCAGCAGCTTTTCAGGGAGCACTGAAGCTTTCTTT.

This clonotype was seen only a few times. The V call is TRBV6-5, the J call TRBJ2-5; D gene unclear. The CDR3 loop spans 14 amino acids. Germline V gene sequence: CDR1 MNHEY, CDR2 SVGAGI. Trimming stripped 2 bases from V and 2 bases from J, with 9 bases between. The CDR3 DNA reads as TGTGCCAGCAGTTACCACGGGCAGCAAGAGACCCAGTACTTC. Translation: CASSYHGQQETQYF.

The rearrangement uses TRBV7-2 and TRBJ2-7; D remains unclear. From germline, CDR1 is SGHTA and CDR2 FQGNSA. The CDR3 contains 15 residues. Trimming removed 2 bases from V and 3 bases from J, with 14 bases in between. This CDR3 reads CASSLTAFQSYEQYF. The DNA for the CDR3 is TGTGCCAGCAGCTTAACGGCCTTCCAGAGCTACGAGCAGTACTTC.

This clonotype was detected only a few times. This rearrangement joins TRBV20-1 to TRBJ2-7; 8 bases map to TRBD1. Trimming removed 5 bases from V and 3 bases from J; junction bases left unmatched: 9. Germline assignment: CDR1 DFQATT and CDR2 SNEGSKA (reference sequence). The length of the CDR3 is 14 residues. The CDR3 loop is CSAPDDRGVYEQYF. The CDR3 coding sequence is TGCAGTGCTCCCGACGACAGGGGTGTCTACGAGCAGTACTTC.

The sample holds a few counts of this clonotype. The rearrangement joins TRBV20-1 to TRBJ1-6, with D tentatively TRBD1 (5 bases). V was clipped by 0 bases and J by 3 bases, with 15 bases between them. The CDR3 sequence is 17 residues long. CDR1 is DFQATT, CDR2 SNEGSKA, per germline (reference sequence). The CDR3 DNA is TGCAGTGCTAGAGATGGGAAAGGGGCCGGCTATAATTCACCCCTCCACTTT. Encoded protein: CSARDGKGAGYNSPLHF.

This clonotype has a handful of counts. The V gene is TRBV20-1, the J gene TRBJ2-7; 7 positions agree with TRBD1. In germline, CDR1 is DFQATT, CDR2 SNEGSKA (reference sequence). V lost 3 bases, J lost 6 bases, and 11 bases stayed unmatched. CDR3 size: 14 residues. The CDR3: CSARSGTVLTEQYF. DNA for the CDR3: TGCAGTGCTAGGTCCGGGACAGTCCTAACCGAGCAGTACTTC.

In this sample, this clonotype turned up a few times. The rearrangement uses TRBV20-1 and TRBJ2-5; 13 bases map to TRBD2. V was pared by 5 bases and J by 5 bases, with 5 bases of the junction left unmatched. Germline V gene sequence: CDR1 DFQATT, CDR2 SNEGSKA (reference sequence). CDR3 length: 14 residues. CDR3 region: CSARLAGGRETQYF. The CDR3 DNA reads TGCAGTGCTCGACTAGCGGGAGGCAGGGAGACCCAGTACTTC.

This clonotype was observed a handful of times. The V gene is TRBV10-3, the J gene TRBJ2-5; no firm D call. The J call may be in error: the DNA end matches TRBJ2-1 better. The CDR3 spans 13 residues. CDR1 is ENHRY and CDR2 is SYGVKD in the germline V gene. As DNA, the CDR3 is TGTGCCATCAGTCGCGAGATCCAAGAGACCCAGTTCTTC. The encoded protein is CAISREIQETQFF.

The rearrangement joins TRBV3-1 to TRBJ1-4; D remains ambiguous. Germline V CDR1 and CDR2: LGHDT, YNNKEL (reference sequence). CDR3 length: 13 residues. Trimming removed 4 bases at V and 8 bases at J, with 11 bases between. The CDR3 sequence: CASSPRLGEKLFF. As DNA, the CDR3 is TGTGCCAGCAGCCCCCGTCTGGGGGAAAAACTGTTTTTT.

Notes on this clonotype: This may arise from a read error, as a much more abundant clone is one base away. The chain joins TRBV20-1 to TRBJ2-7; D possibly corresponds to TRBD1 (6 bases). The DNA matches TRBJ2-5 better at its end, which makes the J call doubtful. CDR1 DFQATT and CDR2 SNEGSKA come from the germline V gene (reference sequence). There are 13 residues in the CDR3. CDR3 nucleotides: TGCAGTGCTGCCCAACAGGGAAGTGAGACCCAGTACTTC. It yields the protein CSAAQQGSETQYF.

There are a few counts of this clonotype. This rearrangement joins TRBV4-3 to TRBJ1-2; D is unresolved. Trimming cost V 1 base and J 4 bases, with 10 bases left between them. In germline, CDR1 is LGHNA, CDR2 YSLEER. The CDR3 has 14 amino acids. The DNA of the CDR3 is TGCGCCAGCAGCCAAGTTAAGGGAACCTATGGCTACACCTTC. Residues: CASSQVKGTYGYTF.

The V and J genes are TRBV18 and TRBJ2-3; D is undetermined. Germline-derived CDR1 and CDR2 are KGHSH and LQKENI. The CDR3 is 14 amino acids. V was cut by 1 base and J by 4 bases, with 9 bases left in between. The DNA for the CDR3 is TGTGCCAGCTCACCACGTCCGGGCTCAGATACGCAGTATTTT. This sequence encodes CASSPRPGSDTQYF.

This rearrangement joins TRBV12-3 or TRBV12-4 to TRBJ1-5; no clear D. The CDR3 runs 16 residues. Trimming shortened V by 8 bases and J by 8 bases, and 25 bases separated the two germline ends. CDR3 residues: CASAPSFFGEGKPQHF. The CDR3 DNA sequence: TGTGCCAGCGCCCCCTCCTTCTTTGGCGAGGGTAAGCCCCAGCATTTT.

The CDR3 DNA sequence: TGCAGTGCTCCCCGGGACAGGGGGTTTGAGCAGTACTTC. Residues: CSAPRDRGFEQYF. J is TRBJ2-7 and V is TRBV20-1; TRBD1 agrees at 11 bases. The V gene's germline CDR1 is DFQATT and CDR2 SNEGSKA (reference sequence). Trimming cost V 5 bases and J 7 bases; bases outside gene matches: 7. The CDR3 contains 13 residues.

The chain has TRBV12-3 or TRBV12-4 and TRBJ2-5; 10 positions match TRBD1. The J call may be incorrect, as the DNA end agrees better with TRBJ2-7. The CDR3 covers 18 residues. CDR3 residues: CASSSRWGRGQGSNEQYF. The CDR3 coding sequence is TGTGCCAGCAGTTCCCGTTGGGGCAGGGGACAGGGGAGTAACGAGCAGTACTTC.

There are a few counts of this clonotype. This rearrangement joins TRBV28 to TRBJ2-5, with a possible D match to TRBD2 (6 bases). The CDR3 extends over 16 amino acids. Germline CDR1 reads MDHEN; CDR2 reads SYDVKM. V was clipped by 6 bases and J by 1 base, with 18 bases between them. The DNA of the CDR3 is TGTGCCAGCAGACATATAGCAGGGAGGACCCAAGAGACCCAGTACTTC. As protein: CASRHIAGRTQETQYF.

V is TRBV20-1 and J is TRBJ2-5, with no clear D. This CDR3 spans 10 amino acids. The V gene's germline CDR1 is DFQATT and CDR2 SNEGSKA (reference sequence). The germline V and J ends were trimmed by 6 bases and 3 bases, with 5 bases remaining between them. CDR3 sequence reads: CSARKETQYF. The CDR3 DNA reads TGCAGTGCCAGAAAAGAGACCCAGTACTTC.

The chain employs TRBV12-3 or TRBV12-4 and TRBJ2-4; D may match TRBD1 or TRBD2 (5 bases each). The tail of the sequence fits TRBJ2-7 better, so the J call may be wrong. There are 13 residues in the CDR3. The CDR3 coding sequence is TGTGCCAGCAGCTCGGACGGGGACCACGAGCAGTACTTC. It yields the protein CASSSDGDHEQYF.

The rearrangement uses TRBV20-1 and TRBJ1-2; D perhaps matches TRBD1 (6 bases). The germline V gene encodes CDR1 DFQATT and CDR2 SNEGSKA (reference sequence). This CDR3 is 11 amino acids long. Written as DNA, the CDR3 is TGCAGGACCCCGGACAGCTATGGCTACACCTTC. It translates to CRTPDSYGYTF.

V usage is TRBV6-4 and J usage is TRBJ2-1, with D possibly being TRBD2 (5 bases). V gave up 4 bases and J gave up 4 bases, with 14 bases separating them. CDR3 length: 15 amino acids. Per the germline V gene, CDR1 is MRHNA and CDR2 is SNTAGT. The CDR3 DNA reads as TGTGCCAGCAGTGCGTCCGGCCGGGGATACAATGAGCAGTTCTTC. This translates into CASSASGRGYNEQFF.

The chain is built from TRBV9 and TRBJ2-1; 7 nucleotides agree with TRBD2. The V and J ends lost 4 bases and 1 base, in that order; junction bases with no gene match: 8. This CDR3 region has 16 residues. Germline V gives CDR1 SGDLS, CDR2 YYNGEE. The DNA for the CDR3 is TGTGCCAGCAGCCTCCGACCGGGGGGTTCCTACAATGAGCAGTTCTTC. This codes for CASSLRPGGSYNEQFF. Supplemented by reference TRBV9 and TRBJ2-1, the full variable domain reads DSGVTQTPKHLITATGQRVTLRCSPRSGDLSVYWYQQSLDQGLQFLIQYYNGEERAKGNILERFSAQQFPDLHSELNLSSLELGDSALYFCASSLRPGGSYNEQFFGPGTRLTVL.

J is TRBJ1-1 and V is TRBV19; D possibly corresponds to TRBD1 (5 bases). CDR1 is LNHDA, CDR2 SQIVND, per germline (reference sequence). Trimming left V 10 bases short and J 2 bases short, with 20 bases between. The CDR3 loop spans 15 amino acids. CDR3 nucleotides: TGTGCCACCCTTCGGAGGCTTTGGGGCAACACTGAAGCTTTCTTT. Its protein product is CATLRRLWGNTEAFF.

Concerning this clonotype itself: The junction differs from germline at one of its ends, possibly a read error. The V and J genes are TRBV5-1 and TRBJ2-1, with D possibly matching TRBD2 (5 bases). The CDR3 runs to 15 residues. Germline CDR1 SGHRS, CDR2 YFSETQ. The chain's CDR3 is CASSLETISNNEQFF. For the CDR3, the DNA is TGCGCCAGCAGCTTAGAGACTATCTCCAACAATGAGCAGTTCTTC.

The chain uses TRBV7-3 and TRBJ2-1; D is unclear. Between the trimmed V and J ends, which lost 1 base and 9 bases, there was a span of 7 bases. Germline V gives CDR1 SGHTA, CDR2 FQGTGA. This CDR3 is 12 amino acids long. The CDR3 here is CASSLSGVEQFF. CDR3 coding DNA: TGTGCCAGCAGCTTAAGTGGGGTTGAGCAGTTCTTC.

The V gene is TRBV7-6, the J gene TRBJ1-1; 7 bases map to TRBD1. This CDR3 contains 12 residues. Trimming took 3 bases from V and 8 from J; bases not matched to a gene: 3. From germline, CDR1 is SGHVS and CDR2 FNYEAQ. Here the CDR3 DNA reads TGTGCCAGCAGCTTGACAGGGAAGGAAGCTTTCTTT. Its protein is CASSLTGKEAFF. The full variable domain, in which reference TRBV7-6 and TRBJ1-1 provide the parts outside the CDR3, is GAGVSQSPRYKVTKRGQDVALRCDPISGHVSLYWYRQALGQGPEFLTYFNYEAQQDKSGLPNDRFSAERPEGSISTLTIQRTEQRDSAMYRCASSLTGKEAFFGQGTRLTVV.

This clonotype was picked up a small number of times. This chain links TRBV5-1 with TRBJ2-2; 10 bases are a match to TRBD2. Germline V lookup: CDR1 SGHRS, CDR2 YFSETQ. This CDR3 has 15 amino acids. Unmatched junction bases numbered 5, after V lost 5 bases and J lost 4 bases. CDR3 DNA: TGCGCCAGCAGACCCGGACTAGCGGTCACCGGGGAGCTGTTTTTT. Protein product: CASRPGLAVTGELFF.

Points on this clonotype: This sequence may be a read error, since a much larger clone differs from it by one base. This sequence joins TRBV20-1 and TRBJ2-3; 7 bases fit TRBD2. V trimming: 8 bases; J trimming: 1 base; junction bases outside the gene matches: 21. The CDR3 contains 18 residues. CDR1 is DFQATT and CDR2 is SNEGSKA in the germline V gene (reference sequence). The CDR3 DNA reads as TGCAGTACTATTCCCAGCGGGGTTATAGTGGAGGGCACAGATACGCAGTATTTT. This sequence encodes CSTIPSGVIVEGTDTQYF.

The CDR3 loop is CASKIAGVSNEQFF. The CDR3 DNA is TGTGCCAGCAAAATAGCGGGAGTTTCCAATGAGCAGTTCTTC. The V and J genes are TRBV6-2 or TRBV6-3 and TRBJ2-1; 9 nucleotides align to TRBD2. The V and J ends lost 7 bases and 6 bases, in that order; junction bases with no gene match: 7. The CDR3 consists of 14 residues. Germline assignment: CDR1 MNHEY and CDR2 SVGEGT.

This chain uses TRBV12-3 or TRBV12-4 with TRBJ1-2; TRBD1 agrees at 8 bases. The CDR3 has 14 amino acids. Trimming at V came to 5 bases and at J to 4 bases, leaving 6 bases not matched to a gene. CDR3 coding DNA: TGTGCCAGCAGTCTGGGACAGGATACCTATGGCTACACCTTC. Amino acids: CASSLGQDTYGYTF.

This chain links TRBV6-5 with TRBJ1-2, with D possibly matching TRBD1 (6 bases). Trimming pared 2 bases from V and 4 bases from J, leaving 20 bases between. The germline gives CDR1 MNHEY, CDR2 SVGAGI. The CDR3 consists of 17 residues. Here the CDR3 reads CASSYGTGARSRYGYTF. The CDR3 coding sequence is TGTGCCAGCAGTTACGGAACGGGGGCGAGGAGTCGCTATGGCTACACCTTC.